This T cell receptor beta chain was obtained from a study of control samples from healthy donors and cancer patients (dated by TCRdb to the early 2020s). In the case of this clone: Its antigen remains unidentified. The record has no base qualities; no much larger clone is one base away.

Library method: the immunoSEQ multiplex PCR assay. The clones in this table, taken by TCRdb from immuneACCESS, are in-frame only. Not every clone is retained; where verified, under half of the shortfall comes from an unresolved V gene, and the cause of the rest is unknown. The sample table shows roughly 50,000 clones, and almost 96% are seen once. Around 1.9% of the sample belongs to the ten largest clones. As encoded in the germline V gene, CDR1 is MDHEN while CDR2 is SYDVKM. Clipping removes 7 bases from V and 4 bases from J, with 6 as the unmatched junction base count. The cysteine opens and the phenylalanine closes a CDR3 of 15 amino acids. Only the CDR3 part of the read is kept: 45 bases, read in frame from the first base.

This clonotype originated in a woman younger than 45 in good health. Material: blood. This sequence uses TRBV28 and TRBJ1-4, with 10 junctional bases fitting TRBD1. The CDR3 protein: CASTDRTGGNEKLFF. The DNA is TGTGCCAGCACCGATCGGACAGGGGGTAATGAAAAACTGTTTTTT.